These 22 T cell receptor beta chains were all obtained from the same sample, sequenced in a study of a mutant IDH1 vaccine in newly diagnosed glioma (dated by TCRdb to about 2021). Their cognate antigens are unknown. Library generation was performed with the immunoSEQ multiplex PCR assay. Imported from immuneACCESS, the table was reduced by TCRdb to in-frame sequences with V and J called. These copies leave out some clones; in studies compared against another copy, an unresolved V gene accounts for under half, and the cause of the remainder is not known. Within this sample are about 58,000 clones, with about 81% of them counted one time only. The ten largest clones represent less than 8% of the sample. Taken with the paper, the label for time point translates to: week 5, during vaccination. A 20-mer mutant IDH1 peptide at 300 micrograms in Montanide made up each vaccine dose, which was injected subcutaneously together with topical imiquimod.

This specimen consisted of PBMCs, obtained from a glioma patient whose treatment included an IDH1 peptide vaccine. The receptors derive from a woman aged 45-65 years with glioma.

The chain combines TRBV10-3 with TRBJ2-1; 7 nucleotides align to TRBD1. With 4 bases clipped from V and 2 bases from J, the junction kept 5 bases outside the gene matches. This CDR3 has 15 residues. Germline V gene sequence: CDR1 ENHRY, CDR2 SYGVKD. In nucleotides, the CDR3 is TGTGCCATCAGTGTGGGGACAGAAGCCTACAATGAGCAGTTCTTC. Protein sequence: CAISVGTEAYNEQFF.

This rearrangement joins TRBV30 to TRBJ2-5, with unresolved D. V was shortened by 1 base and J by 5 bases, with 8 bases between the two germline ends. Germline CDR1 is GTSNPN and CDR2 is SVGIG (reference sequence). This CDR3 has 12 amino acids. The CDR3 bases are TGTGCCTGGAGTGGTGGCTGGGAGACCCAGTACTTC. Translating gives CAWSGGWETQYF.

J is TRBJ1-5 and V is TRBV9; D not certain. The V end lost 6 bases, the J end lost 7 bases, and 11 bases lay between the germline ends. There are 12 residues in the CDR3. The germline gives CDR1 SGDLS, CDR2 YYNGEE. In DNA form, the CDR3 reads TGTGCCAGCACCATCATAGGCCAGCCCCAGCATTTT. It codes for CASTIIGQPQHF.

The chain uses TRBV5-1 and TRBJ2-5; D may correspond to TRBD1 or TRBD2 (6 bases each). The CDR3 is made up of 15 amino acids. Germline CDR1 and CDR2: SGHRS and YFSETQ. Deletions cut 1 base from V and 4 bases from J, with 14 bases between. The CDR3 protein is CASSLSDRRGETQYF. CDR3 nucleotides: TGCGCCAGCAGCTTGTCAGACAGGCGGGGAGAGACCCAGTACTTC.

The chain uses TRBV5-1 and TRBJ2-7; 11 bases are shared with TRBD1. The CDR3 consists of 15 residues. V gave up 4 bases and J gave up 3 bases; unmatched junction bases: 6. From germline, CDR1 is SGHRS and CDR2 YFSETQ. CDR3 amino acids: CASSPTGTGGYEQYF. The CDR3 DNA is TGCGCCAGCAGCCCTACCGGGACAGGGGGCTACGAGCAGTACTTC.

The table lists this clone with a count of one. The gene calls are TRBV7-8 and TRBJ2-7; D could derive from TRBD1 or TRBD2 (6 bases each). Deletions cut 1 base from V and 7 bases from J, with 20 bases between. Germline V gene data show CDR1 as SGHVS and CDR2 as FQNEAQ. The CDR3 has 16 residues. CDR3 coding DNA: TGTGCCAGCAGCTTAGGTTCCCCGTGGGGGGCCGGGGAGCAGTACTTC. This translates into CASSLGSPWGAGEQYF. Filled out from reference TRBV7-8 and TRBJ2-7, the complete variable domain reads GAGVSQSPRYKVAKRGQDVALRCDPISGHVSLFWYQQALGQGPEFLTYFQNEAQLDKSGLPSDRFFAERPEGSVSTLKIQRTQQEDSAVYLCASSLGSPWGAGEQYFGPGTRLTVT.

V gene TRBV27 combines with J gene TRBJ2-6, with TRBD2 matching over 7 bases. Germline trimming cut 5 bases from V and 3 bases from J; bases unmatched to any gene: 10. There are 17 residues in the CDR3. CDR1 and CDR2 from the germline V gene are MNHEY and SMNVEV (reference sequence). For the CDR3, the DNA is TGTGCCAGCAGTCGTGCCGGGGGGAATCGTGGGGCCAACGTCCTGACTTTC. This translates into CASSRAGGNRGANVLTF.

This clone was counted a few times. V gene TRBV5-6 combines with J gene TRBJ1-6, with D maybe TRBD1 (5 bases). Deletions cut 3 bases from V and 5 bases from J, with 9 bases between. Germline V gene data show CDR1 as SGHDT and CDR2 as YYEEEE. The CDR3 spans 14 residues. The CDR3 coding sequence is TGTGCCAGCAGCTCACAGGTGAATAATTCACCCCTCCACTTT. Translating it yields CASSSQVNNSPLHF. The full variable domain, its missing parts supplied by reference TRBV5-6 and TRBJ1-6, is DAGVTQSPTHLIKTRGQQVTLRCSPKSGHDTVSWYQQALGQGPQFIFQYYEEEERQRGNFPDRFSGHQFPNYSSELNVNALLLGDSALYLCASSSQVNNSPLHFGNGTRLTVT.

The J gene is TRBJ2-1, the V gene TRBV7-3; 10 bases align to TRBD1. The CDR3 is made up of 13 amino acids. Per germline, CDR1 SGHTA and CDR2 FQGTGA. V was clipped by 8 bases and J by 5 bases; unmatched bases: 3. The CDR3 DNA reads as TGTGCCAGCTCCGGGACAGGGGACAATGAGCAGTTCTTC. This encodes CASSGTGDNEQFF.

This clone has just a few counts. The chain couples TRBV19 to TRBJ1-1; a possible D gene is TRBD1 (5 bases). Germline V gene sequence: CDR1 LNHDA, CDR2 SQIVND (reference sequence). The CDR3 is made up of 12 amino acids. V was shortened by 3 bases and J by 5 bases, with 7 bases between the two germline ends. CDR3 amino acids: CASSIEGTEAFF. CDR3 coding DNA: TGTGCCAGTAGTATCGAGGGGACTGAAGCTTTCTTT.

This clone was counted a single time. V usage is TRBV7-2 and J usage is TRBJ2-5; a possible D gene is TRBD1 (5 bases). The CDR3 extends over 14 amino acids. Germline assignment: CDR1 SGHTA and CDR2 FQGNSA. Deletions cut 4 bases from V and 6 bases from J, with 15 bases between. For the CDR3, the DNA is TGTGCCAGCAGCTATGGCGACAGTTGGAAGACCCAGTACTTC. Translating gives CASSYGDSWKTQYF.

As to this clone: The junction and the germline gene differ at one end; a read error may be behind it. The J gene is TRBJ2-5, the V gene TRBV7-7; 9 nucleotides align to TRBD1. CDR1 SSHAT and CDR2 FNYEAQ come from the germline V gene (reference sequence). CDR3 length: 13 amino acids. CDR3 residues: CASSPGQGETQYF. The CDR3 bases are TGTGCTAGCAGCCCGGGACAGGGAGAGACCCAGTACTTC.

The chain couples TRBV5-1 to TRBJ2-7, with 7 bases that match TRBD2. The CDR3 consists of 13 residues. Trimming removed 4 bases from V and 3 bases from J; junction bases left unmatched: 4. Germline V gene lookup returns CDR1 SGHRS and CDR2 YFSETQ. In DNA, the CDR3 is TGCGCCAGCAGCCCGGGGAGGGACTACGAGCAGTACTTC. Protein sequence: CASSPGRDYEQYF.

V and J are TRBV4-2 and TRBJ2-7; weak D call: TRBD2 (6 bases). V gave up 4 bases and J gave up 2 bases, with 18 bases separating them. The CDR3 extends over 16 amino acids. From germline, CDR1 is LGHNA and CDR2 YNFKEQ. CDR3 protein: CASSPDGGNSPYEQYF. For the CDR3, the DNA is TGTGCCAGCAGCCCCGATGGGGGGAACTCACCCTACGAGCAGTACTTC.

The chain uses TRBV18 and TRBJ1-2; D perhaps matches TRBD1 (5 bases). This CDR3 spans 18 amino acids. Trimming left V 2 bases short and J 6 bases short, with 25 bases between. Germline CDR1 is KGHSH and CDR2 is LQKENI. The CDR3 DNA sequence: TGTGCCAGCTCACCAATCTTGTCGGCAGGGCCCGAGGGAAATGGCTACACCTTC. Its translation: CASSPILSAGPEGNGYTF.

This chain joins TRBV7-9 and TRBJ2-3; D call uncertain. Germline V gene lookup returns CDR1 SEHNR and CDR2 FQNEAQ (reference sequence). V was trimmed by 5 bases and J by 7 bases, leaving 10 bases between them. The CDR3 has 12 residues. CDR3 DNA: TGTGCCAGCAGCCCGCTCGGAAATACGCAGTATTTT. This encodes CASSPLGNTQYF.

This clone was counted between two and nine times. The chain has TRBV6-4 and TRBJ1-2, with TRBD1 matching over 7 bases. CDR3 length: 12 residues. The germline CDR1 and CDR2 sequences are MRHNA and SNTAGT. Losses at the gene ends were 6 bases for V and 3 bases for J; bases not matched to a gene: 1. The DNA for the CDR3 is TGTGCCAGCAGCCAGGGGGACTATGGCTACACCTTC. Its protein is CASSQGDYGYTF.

This clone was found a few times. The chain recombines TRBV2 with TRBJ1-2; no clear D. Germline-derived CDR1 and CDR2 are SNHLY and FYNNEI. The CDR3 is 12 residues long. V was clipped by 2 bases and J by 4 bases, with 5 bases between them. The CDR3 spells CASSEQPYGYTF. The CDR3 region has the DNA TGTGCCAGCAGTGAACAGCCCTATGGCTACACCTTC.

The chain links TRBV4-1 to TRBJ2-1; 9 bases fit TRBD2. V lost 1 base, J lost 4 bases, and 5 bases stayed unmatched. The CDR3 is 16 residues long. Germline CDR1 MGHRA, CDR2 YSYEKL. In DNA form, the CDR3 reads TGCGCCAGCAGCCAAGTCGCTAGCGGGGTTTACAATGAGCAGTTCTTC. As protein: CASSQVASGVYNEQFF.

This clone was detected a few times. The rearrangement joins TRBV2 to TRBJ1-1; 10 bases line up with TRBD1. V lost 7 bases to trimming and J lost 7 bases; unmatched junction nucleotides: 12. Germline CDR1 and CDR2: SNHLY and FYNNEI. The CDR3 covers 15 residues. In DNA, the CDR3 is TGTGCCAGCACCCGGACAGGGGGGCGACCACTTGAAGCTTTCTTT. Protein: CASTRTGGRPLEAFF.

J is TRBJ1-4 and V is TRBV5-1; D ambiguous. The ends were cut back, 2 bases at V and 0 bases at J, with 8 bases in the middle. This CDR3 comprises 15 residues. CDR1 is SGHRS and CDR2 is YFSETQ in the germline V gene. The CDR3 DNA follows: TGCGCCAGCAGCTTCCAGTATGCAACTAATGAAAAACTGTTTTTT. Its protein product is CASSFQYATNEKLFF. The full variable domain, with the rest looked up from reference TRBV5-1 and TRBJ1-4, is KAGVTQTPRYLIKTRGQQVTLSCSPISGHRSVSWYQQTPGQGLQFLFEYFSETQRNKGNFPGRFSGRQFSNSRSEMNVSTLELGDSALYLCASSFQYATNEKLFFGSGTQLSVL.

J is TRBJ1-2 and V is TRBV19, with D perhaps TRBD1 (5 bases). The germline V gene has CDR1 LNHDA and CDR2 SQIVND (reference sequence). Trimming took 4 bases from V and 7 from J, leaving 7 bases between them. The CDR3 runs 11 residues. This CDR3 reads CASSTGTGYTF. The CDR3 nucleotides read TGTGCCAGTAGTACCGGGACTGGCTACACCTTC.